Described below is a single TCR beta chain sequence and its context. Its antigen is unknown. No quality values exist for individual bases; no much larger clone is one base distant. TCRbeta CDR3 regions were amplified from genomic DNA by means of the immunoSEQ Assay, a bias-controlled multiplex PCR. Under the source paper's analysis protocol: The number of nucleated cells in each sample was estimated from the amplification of reference gene primers within the assay. To quantify the absolute abundance of each unique TCRbeta CDR3 rearrangement, sequence reads were collapsed and filtered. For each sample, productive Simpson clonality was calculated by taking the square root of Simpson's diversity index across productive rearrangements. The table comes from immuneACCESS by way of TCRdb, which keeps in-frame sequences with V and J called. Part of the clones is missing from these tables; in studies checked, under half for an unresolved V gene and the rest for unknown reasons. The D gene and trimming were derived from the DNA, and the V and J assignments and clone size from that table. This sample gives 400,000 to 450,000 clones in total; 80% to 90% of them show up just once. The ten largest make up more than 0.95% of the sample.

The CDR3 contains 14 residues, cysteine and phenylalanine counted. The entry retains the CDR3 DNA only, 42 bases that are in frame from base 1. CDR1 SEHNR and CDR2 FQNEAQ are derived from the germline V gene (reference sequence). A distance of 16 bases separates the germline ends of V and J, which lose 4 bases and 6 bases respectively. This entry belongs to a study of blood T cell repertoires in COVID-19 (dated by TCRdb to about 2020). About the study as a whole: Collaborator samples came from the United States, Italy and Spain and covered acute and convalescent phases of COVID-19. The dataset comprised deeply sampled blood TCRbeta repertoires from subjects exposed to, actively infected with, or recovered from COVID-19. The repertoires were released in a freely available public database meant as a resource for research on the immune response to SARS-CoV-2. The prospective study material was composed of cDNA or gDNA derived from T cells, B-cell-depleted T cells, or PBMCs. Where available, HLA class I and class II types were taken from metadata supplied by the sample provider and were not determined by assay-based typing. Samples were obtained from the ongoing ImmuneRACE study (first 160 participants) and from 1,254 subjects provided by 6 global collaborators. A de-identified subject ID, COVID-19 status, age in years and sex were almost always included in the sample metadata.

Participants in the prospective study were enrolled through a virtual design, were aged roughly 18 to 90 years, and lived in fewer than 30 United States geographic areas. In the prospective study, cohorts were assigned on the basis of participant-reported clinical history obtained from a screening survey and a study questionnaire. For ImmuneRACE Cohort 3, a participant was defined as recovered based on two consecutive negative NP/OP PCR tests, clearance by a healthcare professional, or resolution of symptoms. In the prospective study, whole blood, serum and a nasopharyngeal or oropharyngeal swab were collected from each participant by mobile phlebotomists. Over a roughly 2-month period, participants in the prospective study had the option of providing additional blood draws and questionnaires. Before DNA extraction, blood samples from the prospective study were shipped at room temperature or frozen.

Broader findings and caveats from the paper: How much clinical and demographic metadata was included differed by source and by participant, and the metadata was provided uncurated.

Sequenced input: PBMCs or T cells enriched from blood (not recorded which). The rearranged segments are TRBV7-9 and TRBJ2-7; tentative D gene TRBD1, with 6 bases matching. This sequence was found in a man aged 25 to 45 who had recovered from COVID-19. The CDR3 region has the sequence CASSYVPGHGEQYF. DNA sequence: TGTGCCAGCAGCTATGTCCCGGGACATGGCGAGCAGTACTTC.